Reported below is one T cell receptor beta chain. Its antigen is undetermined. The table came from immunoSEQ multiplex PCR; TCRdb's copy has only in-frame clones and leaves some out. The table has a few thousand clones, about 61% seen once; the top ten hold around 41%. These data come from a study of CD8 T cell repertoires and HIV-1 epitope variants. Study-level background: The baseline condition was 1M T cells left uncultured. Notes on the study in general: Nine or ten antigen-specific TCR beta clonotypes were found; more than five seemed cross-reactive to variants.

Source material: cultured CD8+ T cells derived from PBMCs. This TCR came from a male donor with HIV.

The CDR3 sequence: CASLIIPPGTEAFF. CDR3 coding DNA: TGTGCCAGCCTAATCATACCCCCGGGGACTGAAGCTTTCTTT. The chain uses TRBV27 and TRBJ1-1; D uncertain. V was clipped by 8 bases and J by 5 bases, with 18 bases between them. Germline lookup yields CDR1 MNHEY and CDR2 SMNVEV (reference sequence). The CDR3 extends over 14 amino acids.